These 30 T cell receptor beta chains came from one sample sequenced in a study of blood T cell repertoires in COVID-19. TCRdb keeps only in-frame clones here, not all; method: immunoSEQ multiplex PCR. The table has 90,000 or so clones, approximately 86% seen once. Sequenced: peripheral blood. The receptors originated from a man between 60 and 75 years old with acute or convalescent COVID-19.

V is TRBV28 and J is TRBJ2-3, with D tentatively TRBD1 (6 bases). With 3 bases removed from V and 7 bases from J, the gap between germline ends came to 11 bases. CDR3 length equals 13 residues. CDR1 and CDR2 (germline): MDHEN, SYDVKM. The CDR3 is CASSFRTAYTQYF. CDR3 DNA: TGTGCCAGCAGTTTCCGGACAGCTTATACGCAGTATTTT.

This chain joins TRBV30 and TRBJ2-5; 7 bases are shared with TRBD2. The CDR3 has 12 residues. The J segment lost 7 bases and the V segment lost 4 bases, leaving 6 bases of the junction unmatched. CDR1 GTSNPN and CDR2 SVGIG come from the germline V gene (reference sequence). As DNA, the CDR3 is TGTGCCTGGAACCGGGGGGAATGGACCCAGTACTTC. This codes for CAWNRGEWTQYF.

The chain joins TRBV18 to TRBJ2-2; TRBD2 matches at 9 bases. The V and J ends lost 3 bases and 5 bases, in that order; junction bases with no gene match: 7. The CDR3 runs 16 residues. Germline V gene lookup returns CDR1 KGHSH and CDR2 LQKENI. CDR3: CASSPIVAGETGELFF. DNA for the CDR3: TGTGCCAGCTCACCGATCGTAGCGGGAGAAACCGGGGAGCTGTTTTTT.

This clone was found once. This chain joins TRBV6-5 and TRBJ2-6; TRBD1 is a possible D gene (6 bases). CDR1 and CDR2 from the germline V gene are MNHEY and SVGAGI. The CDR3 is 15 residues long. The V end was cut by 6 bases, the J end by 12 bases, with 21 bases between. The CDR3 is CASRESTRGSTVLTF. CDR3 DNA: TGTGCCAGCAGGGAGTCCACCAGGGGATCCACCGTCCTGACTTTC.

This clone came up once. The gene calls are TRBV5-1 and TRBJ2-3; D unresolved. V gave up 0 bases and J gave up 3 bases, with 11 bases separating them. CDR1 and CDR2 (germline): SGHRS, YFSETQ. CDR3 length: 15 residues. The CDR3 is CASSLAGRSTDTQYF. The CDR3, as DNA: TGCGCCAGCAGCTTGGCAGGTCGCAGTACAGATACGCAGTATTTT.

The gene calls are TRBV30 and TRBJ2-3; D perhaps matches TRBD2 (5 bases). Per germline, CDR1 GTSNPN and CDR2 SVGIG (reference sequence). The V end lost 3 bases, the J end lost 3 bases, and 13 bases lay between the germline ends. This CDR3 is 14 amino acids long. The CDR3 protein is CAWRSYGVTDTQYF. The CDR3 coding sequence is TGTGCCTGGAGGTCTTACGGGGTGACAGATACGCAGTATTTT.

The rearrangement links TRBV5-4 to TRBJ2-5; 7 positions match TRBD1. V shed 4 bases, J shed 1 base, and the junction held 7 bases outside the gene matches. In germline, CDR1 is SGHNT, CDR2 YYREEE (reference sequence). This CDR3 contains 15 residues. CDR3 protein: CASSDRDRAQETQYF. The CDR3 DNA reads as TGTGCCAGCAGCGACCGAGACAGGGCCCAAGAGACCCAGTACTTC. The variable domain in full, with the rest retrieved from reference TRBV5-4 and TRBJ2-5, is ETGVTQSPTHLIKTRGQQVTLRCSSQSGHNTVSWYQQALGQGPQFIFQYYREEENGRGNFPPRFSGLQFPNYSSELNVNALELDDSALYLCASSDRDRAQETQYFGPGTRLLVL.

This clone was detected only once. J is TRBJ2-3 and V is TRBV5-4; perhaps TRBD1 as D (6 bases). Germline CDR1 is SGHNT and CDR2 is YYREEE (reference sequence). This CDR3 is 15 amino acids long. V lost 0 bases and J lost 2, with 10 bases in between. CDR3 DNA: TGTGCCAGCAGCTTGGACTGGACAGACACAGATACGCAGTATTTT. Amino acid sequence: CASSLDWTDTDTQYF. The full variable domain, with the rest looked up from reference TRBV5-4 and TRBJ2-3, is ETGVTQSPTHLIKTRGQQVTLRCSSQSGHNTVSWYQQALGQGPQFIFQYYREEENGRGNFPPRFSGLQFPNYSSELNVNALELDDSALYLCASSLDWTDTDTQYFGPGTRLTVL.

The chain carries TRBV18 and TRBJ1-6; weak D call: TRBD1 (6 bases). CDR1 and CDR2 (germline): KGHSH, LQKENI. The CDR3 extends over 14 amino acids. The ends were cut back, 2 bases at V and 9 bases at J, with 11 bases in the middle. The CDR3 here is CASSPGRGSSPLHF. The CDR3, as DNA: TGTGCCAGCTCACCAGGCAGGGGAAGTTCACCCCTCCACTTT.

V usage is TRBV15 and J usage is TRBJ2-5; 7 bases are a match to TRBD2. The V gene's germline CDR1 is LNHNV and CDR2 YYDKDF (reference sequence). Losses at the gene ends were 1 base for V and 7 bases for J; bases not matched to a gene: 9. This CDR3 region has 15 residues. The CDR3 here is CATSRGPGRQGTQYF. In DNA form, the CDR3 reads TGTGCCACCAGCAGAGGCCCCGGGAGGCAGGGGACCCAGTACTTC. Together with reference TRBV15 and TRBJ2-5, the CDR3 gives the full variable domain: DAMVIQNPRYQVTQFGKPVTLSCSQTLNHNVMYWYQQKSSQAPKLLFHYYDKDFNNEADTPDNFQSRRPNTSFCFLDIRSPGLGDTAMYLCATSRGPGRQGTQYFGPGTRLLVL.

The J gene is TRBJ2-5, the V gene TRBV5-1; the match to TRBD2 covers 10 bases. This CDR3 is built from 14 residues. From germline, CDR1 is SGHRS and CDR2 YFSETQ. The J segment lost 1 base and the V segment lost 4 bases, leaving 1 base of the junction unmatched. This CDR3 is CASSASGGQETQYF. The CDR3, as DNA: TGCGCCAGCAGCGCTAGCGGGGGCCAAGAGACCCAGTACTTC.

The chain combines TRBV5-1 with TRBJ2-7; D may be TRBD1 (6 bases). The CDR3 is 13 amino acids. Trimming shortened V by 5 bases and J by 2 bases, and 11 bases separated the two germline ends. Germline V CDR1 and CDR2: SGHRS, YFSETQ. CDR3 in amino acids: CASSTGPPYEQYF. The CDR3 DNA reads as TGCGCCAGCAGTACAGGGCCCCCCTACGAGCAGTACTTC.

This chain joins TRBV4-3 and TRBJ2-3; D is unresolved. The germline V gene encodes CDR1 LGHNA and CDR2 YSLEER. This CDR3 spans 15 amino acids. The germline V and J ends were trimmed by 1 base and 2 bases, with 10 bases remaining between them. CDR3 bases: TGCGCCAGCAGCCAAGGTCCCAGGTCCACAGATACGCAGTATTTT. Translating it yields CASSQGPRSTDTQYF.

This clone was observed a handful of times. The V call is TRBV2, the J call TRBJ2-7; 11 nucleotides match TRBD2. This CDR3 region has 13 residues. Germline CDR1 and CDR2: SNHLY and FYNNEI. J gave up 7 bases and V 8 bases, and 7 bases lay outside the gene matches. This CDR3 is CASVGTSGGEQYF. Here the CDR3 DNA reads TGTGCCAGCGTAGGGACTAGCGGCGGGGAGCAGTACTTC.

The rearrangement joins TRBV5-1 to TRBJ2-3; weak D call: TRBD1 (6 bases). V lost 2 bases and J lost 2, with 12 bases in between. Germline CDR1 reads SGHRS; CDR2 reads YFSETQ. The CDR3 is made up of 15 amino acids. In nucleotides, the CDR3 is TGCGCCAGCAGCTTCGTGGGACACCCCACAGATACGCAGTATTTT. It is translated as CASSFVGHPTDTQYF.

The chain couples TRBV23-1 to TRBJ2-7; weak D call: TRBD1 (5 bases). TRBV23-1 is marked as an open reading frame, function uncertain. The V gene lost 9 bases and the J gene lost 1 base, with 10 bases spanning the gap. CDR3 length: 12 amino acids. This CDR3 is CARRGGSYEQYF. The CDR3 coding sequence is TGCGCCAGAAGGGGCGGTTCCTACGAGCAGTACTTC.

DNA for the CDR3: TGTGCCAGCAGTCCCCAATCCTATAGCAATCAGCCCCAGCATTTT. Residues: CASSPQSYSNQPQHF. V is TRBV27 and J is TRBJ1-5, with D unclear. The CDR3 totals 15 residues. V gave up 5 bases and J gave up 0 bases, with 11 bases separating them. Germline CDR1 MNHEY, CDR2 SMNVEV (reference sequence).

In this sample, this clone turned up once. Written as DNA, the CDR3 is TGTGCCAGCAGCTTAGACTCCCGCTCTGGAAACACCATATATTTT. Translation gives CASSLDSRSGNTIYF. The chain has TRBV7-2 and TRBJ1-3; no clear D gene. The germline CDR1 and CDR2 sequences are SGHTA and FQGNSA. With 1 base removed from V and 0 bases from J, the gap between germline ends came to 7 bases. The CDR3 extends over 15 amino acids.

The genes are TRBV7-2 and TRBJ1-1; D unresolved. With 0 bases removed from V and 5 bases from J, the gap between germline ends came to 7 bases. CDR3 length equals 13 residues. Germline V lookup: CDR1 SGHTA, CDR2 FQGNSA. The CDR3 DNA reads as TGTGCCAGCAGCTTAGCACGGGGAACTGAAGCTTTCTTT. It yields the protein CASSLARGTEAFF. The variable domain in full, completed from reference TRBV7-2 and TRBJ1-1, reads GAGVSQSPSNKVTEKGKDVELRCDPISGHTALYWYRQSLGQGLEFLIYFQGNSAPDKSGLPSDRFSAERTGGSVSTLTIQRTQQEDSAVYLCASSLARGTEAFFGQGTRLTVV.

This clone was counted a few times. The same CDR3 also results from other DNA sequences found in this sample. The chain carries TRBV5-6 and TRBJ1-2; possible D gene TRBD1, 6 bases. This CDR3 contains 13 residues. V shed 2 bases and J shed 2 bases, with 7 bases lying between them. In germline, CDR1 is SGHDT, CDR2 YYEEEE. CDR3 DNA sequence: TGTGCCAGCAGCTTACAGGGAAACTATGGCTACACCTTC. It is translated as CASSLQGNYGYTF.

This chain uses TRBV5-6 with TRBJ2-2, with a tentative D call TRBD2 (5 bases). Per germline, CDR1 SGHDT and CDR2 YYEEEE. This CDR3 is built from 15 residues. The V end was cut by 6 bases, the J end by 0 bases, with 12 bases between. The CDR3 DNA reads as TGTGCCAGCACTCGGGTCGGGACGAACACCGGGGAGCTGTTTTTT. Its protein is CASTRVGTNTGELFF. Based on the CDR3 plus reference TRBV5-6 and TRBJ2-2, the full variable domain is DAGVTQSPTHLIKTRGQQVTLRCSPKSGHDTVSWYQQALGQGPQFIFQYYEEEERQRGNFPDRFSGHQFPNYSSELNVNALLLGDSALYLCASTRVGTNTGELFFGEGSRLTVL.

Of note for this clone: Other DNA sequences from this sample encode an identical CDR3 as well. The J gene is TRBJ1-2, the V gene TRBV18, with no clear D. Germline loops: CDR1 KGHSH, CDR2 LQKENI. Trimming left V 3 bases short and J 4 bases short, with 9 bases between. The CDR3 has 13 residues. This chain's CDR3 is CASSPDRSYGYTF. CDR3 nucleotide sequence: TGTGCCAGCTCACCCGACCGGAGCTATGGCTACACCTTC.

This chain links TRBV12-5 with TRBJ2-2; D possibly corresponds to TRBD2 (7 bases). CDR3 size: 14 residues. The germline gives CDR1 LGHNT, CDR2 FRNRAP. V gave up 5 bases and J gave up 6 bases, with 13 bases separating them. CDR3 nucleotide sequence: TGTGCTAGTGGTCGGCACGGGGGGCCCGGGGAGCTGTTTTTT. This translates into CASGRHGGPGELFF. The entire variable domain, with the rest obtained from reference TRBV12-5 and TRBJ2-2, is as follows: DARVTQTPRHKVTEMGQEVTMRCQPILGHNTVFWYRQTMMQGLELLAYFRNRAPLDDSGMPKDRFSAEMPDATLATLKIQPSEPRDSAVYFCASGRHGGPGELFFGEGSRLTVL.

J is TRBJ2-1 and V is TRBV29-1; 11 positions agree with TRBD2. With 5 bases clipped from V and 10 bases from J, the junction kept 4 bases outside the gene matches. Germline V gene data show CDR1 as SQVTM and CDR2 as ANQGSEA. The CDR3 is 12 residues long. The CDR3 DNA reads as TGCAGCGTTAGTTCTAGCGGGAGGGAGCAGTTCTTC. Translated: CSVSSSGREQFF.

This rearrangement joins TRBV9 to TRBJ2-3, with 8 bases identical to TRBD2. CDR1 is SGDLS and CDR2 is YYNGEE in the germline V gene. V was pared by 0 bases and J by 6 bases, with 6 bases of the junction left unmatched. This CDR3 contains 15 residues. DNA of the CDR3: TGTGCCAGCAGCGTAGGGGTAGCGGGATGGGATACGCAGTATTTT. As protein: CASSVGVAGWDTQYF.

V usage is TRBV6-2 or TRBV6-3 and J usage is TRBJ1-5, with D possibly being TRBD1 (5 bases). Per the germline V gene, CDR1 is MNHEY and CDR2 is SVGEGT. CDR3 length: 15 residues. V was clipped by 5 bases and J by 7 bases, with 18 bases between them. CDR3 protein: CASSTSPGTRQPQHF. CDR3 nucleotide sequence: TGTGCCAGCAGTACCAGTCCAGGGACTCGGCAGCCCCAGCATTTT.

The sample holds a few counts of this clone. The chain joins TRBV2 to TRBJ1-3; 8 bases map to TRBD1. The CDR3 runs 16 residues. V lost 6 bases to trimming and J lost 2 bases; unmatched junction nucleotides: 9. Per germline, CDR1 SNHLY and CDR2 FYNNEI. The CDR3 DNA follows: TGTGCCAGCAGGATAGCAGGGGGCAGGGCTGGAAACACCATATATTTT. It yields the protein CASRIAGGRAGNTIYF.

This chain joins TRBV10-2 and TRBJ2-1; TRBD2 aligns across 9 bases. The V gene end was trimmed by 1 base and the J gene end by 3 bases; junction bases not matched to a gene: 7. This CDR3 has 17 residues. The V gene's germline CDR1 is WSHSY and CDR2 SAAADI. The CDR3 is CASSEFGTSSHYNEQFF. The CDR3 DNA sequence: TGCGCCAGCAGTGAGTTTGGGACTAGCTCACACTACAATGAGCAGTTCTTC.

The chain recombines TRBV9 with TRBJ2-1; D might be TRBD1 (6 bases). The CDR3 covers 14 residues. V lost 5 bases and J 7 bases, leaving 16 bases between the germline ends. Germline V CDR1 and CDR2: SGDLS, YYNGEE. In DNA form, the CDR3 reads TGTGCCAGCAGTAAACCAGGGGTTGGGAATGAGCAGTTCTTC. Amino acid sequence: CASSKPGVGNEQFF.

This clone was seen a single time. The chain carries TRBV28 and TRBJ1-1; possibly TRBD1 for D (5 bases). Germline assignment: CDR1 MDHEN and CDR2 SYDVKM. The V end was cut by 6 bases, the J end by 4 bases, with 18 bases between. This CDR3 contains 15 residues. CDR3 region: CASSRTTGSGTEAFF. CDR3 in DNA: TGTGCCAGCAGCCGGACAACCGGGTCGGGCACTGAAGCTTTCTTT. Combining the CDR3 with reference TRBV28 and TRBJ1-1 gives the whole variable domain DVKVTQSSRYLVKRTGEKVFLECVQDMDHENMFWYRQDPGLGLRLIYFSYDVKMKEKGDIPEGYSVSREKKERFSLILESASTNQTSMYLCASSRTTGSGTEAFFGQGTRLTVV.